Following are 14 T cell receptor beta chains from one sample sequenced in a study of regulatory T cells in long-lasting Graves disease. The TCR beta library used iRepertoire HTBI primers with Arm-PCR amplification of CDR3. One entry per CDR3 protein, called by TCRdb with MiXCR from the multiplex PCR reads. Of about 430,000 distinct CDR3 sequences in the sample, around 20% were seen once. The time point denotes: persistent/refractory GD, antithyroid drugs over 5 years with positive TRAb. PBMCs provided the RNA from which the TCR library was made. Specimen: peripheral blood mononuclear cells (PBMCs), collected when the disease was refractory, from a patient treated with antithyroid drugs. The receptors were sampled from a female donor with Graves disease.

This clonotype was observed many times. The rearrangement links TRBV28 to TRBJ2-7; 11 nucleotides match TRBD1. CDR3 length: 15 amino acids. The germline CDR1 and CDR2 sequences are MDHEN and SYDVKM. Trimming removed 7 bases from V and 4 bases from J; junction bases left unmatched: 9. Written as DNA, the CDR3 is TGTGCCAGCAACGCGCTGGGACAGGGGGGTTACGAGCAGTACTTC. This gives the protein CASNALGQGGYEQYF.

The CDR3 spells CASGRNAYGYTF. CDR3 in DNA: TGTGCCAGTGGACGAAACGCCTATGGCTACACCTTC. The chain carries TRBV19 and TRBJ1-2; D call uncertain. The CDR3 consists of 12 residues. Deletions cut 8 bases from V and 4 bases from J, with 11 bases between. Looked up from germline, CDR1 is LNHDA and CDR2 is SQIVND (reference sequence).

V and J are TRBV19 and TRBJ2-1; the D gene is possibly TRBD2 (6 bases). V was pared by 2 bases and J by 2 bases, with 10 bases between. CDR1 is LNHDA and CDR2 is SQIVND in the germline V gene (reference sequence). CDR3 length equals 15 residues. The CDR3 DNA follows: TGTGCCAGTAGTATAATCGGGAGCGCCTACAATGAGCAGTTCTTC. It codes for CASSIIGSAYNEQFF.

The chain couples TRBV29-1 to TRBJ1-1; D gene unclear. Trimming took 5 bases from V and 0 from J, leaving 7 bases between them. The CDR3 length is 12 residues. Germline V gene sequence: CDR1 SQVTM, CDR2 ANQGSEA. The CDR3 sequence: CSVYAMNTEAFF. DNA of the CDR3: TGCAGCGTTTATGCAATGAACACTGAAGCTTTCTTT.

There are many counts of this clonotype. This sequence joins TRBV30 and TRBJ1-5; tentative D call: TRBD1 (5 bases). From germline, CDR1 is GTSNPN and CDR2 SVGIG (reference sequence). This CDR3 has 15 residues. V lost 6 bases to trimming and J lost 2 bases, with 17 bases between them. CDR3 loop: CACSRREQGNQPQHF. The CDR3 nucleotides are TGTGCCTGTTCGCGGAGGGAACAGGGCAATCAGCCCCAGCATTTT.

Only a few counts were recorded for this clonotype. A read error is possible here, since a much larger clone lies one base away. V and J are TRBV7-8 and TRBJ2-5, with D perhaps matching TRBD1 or TRBD2 (5 bases each). The CDR3 consists of 15 residues. Germline V gives CDR1 SGHVS, CDR2 FQNEAQ. This CDR3 reads CASSLRDLQGEAQYF. CDR3 nucleotides: TGTGCCAGCAGCTTAAGGGACCTTCAAGGAGAGGCCCAGTACTTC.

A remark on this clonotype: A single base separates this from a much larger clone, so it may be a read error. The J gene is TRBJ1-2, the V gene TRBV30, with D possibly TRBD1 on 5 matching bases. The CDR3 extends over 11 amino acids. Germline loops: CDR1 GTSNPN, CDR2 SVGIG (reference sequence). The germline V and J ends were trimmed by 8 bases and 8 bases, with 15 bases remaining between them. Here the CDR3 reads CAGTRSVGYTF. CDR3 DNA sequence: TGTGCCGGGACTAGAAGTGTCGGCTACACCTTC.

This chain connects TRBV12-3 or TRBV12-4 to TRBJ2-1; 10 bases fit TRBD2. After removal of 6 bases from V and 7 bases from J, the junction contained 9 bases not matched to a gene. The CDR3 length is 15 residues. The CDR3 coding sequence is TGTGCCAGCAGGGAAGCGGGAGGGCCAAGGAATGAGCAGTTCTTC. The encoded protein is CASREAGGPRNEQFF.

This clonotype has more than one count but fewer than ten. The chain combines TRBV12-3 or TRBV12-4 with TRBJ1-3; maybe TRBD1 (5 bases). The CDR3 runs to 15 residues. V was pared by 3 bases and J by 4 bases, with 13 bases between. The CDR3 region is CASSFGRVEGNTIYF. The CDR3 bases are TGTGCCAGCAGTTTCGGCAGGGTAGAGGGAAACACCATATATTTT.

Concerning this clonotype itself: A read error likely explains this, since a far larger clone differs by one base. A read error is likely, as this CDR3 ends without the conserved phenylalanine or tryptophan. V and J are TRBV28 and TRBJ2-1, with 7 nucleotides matching TRBD1. The DNA end is more similar to TRBJ2-5, so the J call may be wrong. Germline values: CDR1 MDHEN, CDR2 SYDVKM. The CDR3 contains 15 residues. CDR3 DNA sequence: TGTGCCAGCAGTTTATGGAGACAGGGACAAGAGACCCAGTACTCC. As protein: CASSLWRQGQETQYS.

This clonotype was picked up one time. The V call is TRBV11-1, the J call TRBJ2-3; 11 bases map to TRBD2. The CDR3 is 17 residues long. Germline values: CDR1 SGHAT, CDR2 FQDESV (reference sequence). Unmatched junction bases numbered 6, after V lost 1 base and J lost 3 bases. CDR3 sequence: CASSLGASGRSTDTQYF. CDR3 bases: TGTGCCAGCAGCTTAGGAGCTAGCGGGAGGTCTACAGATACGCAGTATTTT.

Ten or more counts support this clonotype. V and J are TRBV7-8 and TRBJ2-5; possible D gene TRBD1, 6 bases. V was cut by 3 bases and J by 5 bases, with 16 bases left in between. CDR1 and CDR2 from the germline V gene are SGHVS and FQNEAQ. CDR3 size: 15 residues. This CDR3 reads CASSFGDRSRETQYF. In DNA, the CDR3 is TGTGCCAGCAGCTTCGGTGACAGGTCGAGGGAGACCCAGTACTTC.

This clonotype was seen a few times. This chain joins TRBV10-3 and TRBJ1-1, with 10 bases aligning to TRBD1. Germline trimming cut 4 bases from V and 8 bases from J; bases unmatched to any gene: 10. The CDR3 runs to 15 residues. The V gene's germline CDR1 is ENHRY and CDR2 SYGVKD. The CDR3 is CAISATGGEPSEAFF. Written as DNA, the CDR3 is TGTGCCATCAGTGCGACAGGGGGCGAGCCCTCGGAAGCTTTCTTT.

The CDR3 DNA reads as TGTGCCAGCAGCGCCCCCCTCGGCGGGGAGCTGTTTTTT. The encoded protein is CASSAPLGGELFF. This chain uses TRBV5-4 with TRBJ2-2, with D uncertain. The CDR3 covers 13 residues. The V and J ends lost 4 bases and 7 bases respectively, with 11 bases between them. CDR1 SGHNT and CDR2 YYREEE come from the germline V gene (reference sequence).